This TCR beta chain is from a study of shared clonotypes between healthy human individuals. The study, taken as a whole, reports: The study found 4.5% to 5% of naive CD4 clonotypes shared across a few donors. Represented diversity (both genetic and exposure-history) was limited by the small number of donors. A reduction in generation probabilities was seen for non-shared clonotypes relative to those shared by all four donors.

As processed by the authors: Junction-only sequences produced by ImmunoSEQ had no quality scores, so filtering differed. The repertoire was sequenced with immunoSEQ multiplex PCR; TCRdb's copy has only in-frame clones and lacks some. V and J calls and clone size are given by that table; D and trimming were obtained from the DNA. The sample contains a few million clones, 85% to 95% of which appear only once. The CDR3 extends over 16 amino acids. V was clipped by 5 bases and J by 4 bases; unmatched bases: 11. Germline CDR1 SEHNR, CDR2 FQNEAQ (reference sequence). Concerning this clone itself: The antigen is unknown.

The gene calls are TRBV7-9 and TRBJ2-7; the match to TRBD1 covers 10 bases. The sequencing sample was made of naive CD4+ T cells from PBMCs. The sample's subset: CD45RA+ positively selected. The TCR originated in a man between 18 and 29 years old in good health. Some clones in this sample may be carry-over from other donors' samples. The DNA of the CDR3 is TGTGCCAGCAGCAAATCCGGGACAGGGGTAATGTACGAGCAGTACTTC. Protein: CASSKSGTGVMYEQYF. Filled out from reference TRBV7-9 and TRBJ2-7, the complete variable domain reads DTGVSQNPRHKITKRGQNVTFRCDPISEHNRLYWYRQTLGQGPEFLTYFQNEAQLEKSRLLSDRFSAERPKGSFSTLEIQRTEQGDSAMYLCASSKSGTGVMYEQYFGPGTRLTVT.